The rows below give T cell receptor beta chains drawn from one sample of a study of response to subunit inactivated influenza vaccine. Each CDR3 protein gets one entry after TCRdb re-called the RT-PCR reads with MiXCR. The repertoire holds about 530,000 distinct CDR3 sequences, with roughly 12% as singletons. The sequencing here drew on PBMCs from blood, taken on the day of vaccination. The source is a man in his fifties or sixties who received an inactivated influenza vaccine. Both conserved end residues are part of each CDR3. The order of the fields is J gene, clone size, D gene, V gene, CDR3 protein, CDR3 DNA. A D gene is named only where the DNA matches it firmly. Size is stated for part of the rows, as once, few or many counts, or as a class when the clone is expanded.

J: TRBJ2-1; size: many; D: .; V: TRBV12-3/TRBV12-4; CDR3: CASSWNEQFF; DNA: TGTGCCAGCAGTTGGAATGAGCAGTTCTTC
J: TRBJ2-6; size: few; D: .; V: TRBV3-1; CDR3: CASGLYSGANVLTF; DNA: TGTGCCAGCGGTCTGTACTCTGGGGCCAACGTCCTGACTTTC
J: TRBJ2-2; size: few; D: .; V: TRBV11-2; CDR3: CASSLAQGKNTGELFF; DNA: TGTGCCAGCAGCTTAGCGCAGGGAAAAAACACCGGGGAGCTGTTTTTT
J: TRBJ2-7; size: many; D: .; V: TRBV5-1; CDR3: CASTPGMPAHEQYF; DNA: TGCGCCAGCACCCCGGGCATGCCGGCCCACGAGCAGTACTTC
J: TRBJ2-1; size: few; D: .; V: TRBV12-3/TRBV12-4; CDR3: CASVRGGGTSYNEQFF; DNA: TGTGCCAGCGTGCGAGGGGGGGGCACCTCCTACAATGAGCAGTTCTTC
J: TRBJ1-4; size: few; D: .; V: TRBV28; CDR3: CASSRRIPTNEKLFF; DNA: TGTGCCAGCAGTCGGCGGATACCAACTAATGAAAAACTGTTTTTT
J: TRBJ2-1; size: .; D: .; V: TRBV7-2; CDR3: CASSLAGAGHGDNEQFF; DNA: TGTGCCAGCAGCTTAGCGGGAGCAGGGCACGGAGACAATGAGCAGTTCTTC
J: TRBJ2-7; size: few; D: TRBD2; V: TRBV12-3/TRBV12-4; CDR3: CASSLAPSGSGYEQYF; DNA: TGTGCCAGCAGTTTAGCGCCGAGCGGGAGCGGGTACGAGCAGTACTTC
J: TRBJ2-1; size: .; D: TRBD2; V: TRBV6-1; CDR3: CATHRGLAANEQFF; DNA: TGTGCCACACACCGGGGACTAGCGGCCAATGAGCAGTTCTTC
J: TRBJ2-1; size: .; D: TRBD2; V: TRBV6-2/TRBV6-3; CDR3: CASSSLAGSNEQFF; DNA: TGTGCCAGCAGTTCTTTAGCGGGGAGTAATGAGCAGTTCTTC
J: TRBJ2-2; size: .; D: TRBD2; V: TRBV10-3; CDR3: CAISLTSGGPTGELFF; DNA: TGTGCCATCAGTCTAACTAGCGGGGGACCCACCGGGGAGCTGTTTTTT
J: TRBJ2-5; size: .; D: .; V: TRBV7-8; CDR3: CASSLEGGNLWETQYF; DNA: TGTGCCAGCAGCTTAGAGGGCGGAAATTTATGGGAGACCCAGTACTTC
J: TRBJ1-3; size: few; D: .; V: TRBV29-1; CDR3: CSVETGNSGNTIYF; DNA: TGCAGCGTTGAAACGGGCAACTCTGGAAACACCATATATTTT
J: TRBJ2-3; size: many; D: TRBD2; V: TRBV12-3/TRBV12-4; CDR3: CASSTRLAVSTDTQYF; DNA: TGTGCCAGCAGTACACGACTAGCGGTGAGCACAGATACGCAGTATTTT